This T cell receptor beta chain was captured by sequencing in a study of breast tumors, draining lymph nodes, adjacent tissues. This clonotype has ten or more counts. TCRdb re-called the multiplex PCR reads through MiXCR, storing one row per CDR3 protein. The table shows approximately 100,000 distinct CDR3 sequences, with about 20% occurring only once. Axillary draining lymph nodes of breast cancer patients supplied the node samples. CDR1 is DFQATT, CDR2 SNEGSKA, per germline (reference sequence). Trimming removed 5 bases at V and 7 bases at J, with 17 bases between. There are 13 residues in the CDR3.

This clonotype originated in a female donor with breast cancer. Some clones in this sample may be carry-over from other donors' samples. The chain recombines TRBV20-1 with TRBJ1-2, with TRBD1 as a possible D gene (5 bases). Sequenced: axillary lymph node tissue. In nucleotides, the CDR3 is TGCAGTGCTGGTGTGAGGGGAGTCGGTGGCTACACCTTC. Its translation is CSAGVRGVGGYTF.